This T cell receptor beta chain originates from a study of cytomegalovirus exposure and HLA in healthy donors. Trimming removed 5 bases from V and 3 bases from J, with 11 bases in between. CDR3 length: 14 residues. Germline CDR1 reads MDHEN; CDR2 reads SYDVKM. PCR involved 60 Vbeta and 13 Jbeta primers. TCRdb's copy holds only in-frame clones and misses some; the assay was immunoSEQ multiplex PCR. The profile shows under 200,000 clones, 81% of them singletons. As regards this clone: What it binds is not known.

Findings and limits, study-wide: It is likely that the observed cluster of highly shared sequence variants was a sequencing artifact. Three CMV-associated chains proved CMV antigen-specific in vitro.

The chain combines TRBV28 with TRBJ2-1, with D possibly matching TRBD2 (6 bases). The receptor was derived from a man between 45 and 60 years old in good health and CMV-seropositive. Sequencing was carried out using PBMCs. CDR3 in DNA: TGTGCCAGCAGTGCCTCGGGACTCTACAATGAGCAGTTCTTC. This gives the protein CASSASGLYNEQFF.